This TCR beta chain came from a study of cytomegalovirus exposure and HLA in healthy donors. Study-wide results and caveats: HLA alleles were associated with fewer than 20,000 TCR beta sequences in a later analysis at 0.05 false discovery rate. Rare sequences made up most TCRs, while some public TCRs were found in many donors. Equally common other TCR beta chains were less clonally expanded than HLA-associated ones, a later analysis found. Later analysis demonstrated an association between a missense DCLRE1C variant and TCR beta V- and J-gene trimming.

A note on this clone: The antigen is not known.

Use of 60 Vbeta and 13 Jbeta primers characterized the PCR. Assay used: immunoSEQ multiplex PCR; TCRdb lists only in-frame clones, some missing. The data hold under 200,000 clones, with roughly 82% observed a single time. Germline CDR1 reads MNHNS; CDR2 reads SASEGT. The CDR3 covers 15 residues. The V and J ends lost 1 base and 7 bases, in that order; junction bases with no gene match: 7. What was sequenced was PBMCs. The receptor's source is a man aged 45-65 years in good health and CMV-seropositive. The V gene is TRBV6-1, the J gene TRBJ2-3; 8 bases line up with TRBD2. CDR3 sequence (DNA): TGTGCCAGCAGTGAAGAACTAGCGGTCTCAAATACGCAGTATTTT. The encoded protein is CASSEELAVSNTQYF.